This T cell receptor beta chain was profiled in a study of shared clonotypes between healthy human individuals. Generated by immunoSEQ multiplex PCR, the TCRdb table keeps only in-frame clones and is missing some. The table lists about 1.5 million clones, around 98% of them singletons. Turning to this clone: Its antigen is currently unknown.

Broader study findings: In a handful of donors, about 5% of naive CD4 clonotypes appeared in common.

Sequences were obtained from naive CD4+ T cells sorted from blood. The subset was: CD45RA+ positively selected. This receptor was taken from a man aged 25 to 40 in good health.

The CDR3 region is CASSYLDGYNEQFF. The CDR3 nucleotides are TGTGCCAGCAGTTACTTGGACGGTTACAATGAGCAGTTCTTC. This chain joins TRBV6-5 and TRBJ2-1, with D hard to call. The CDR3 loop spans 14 amino acids. The germline CDR1 and CDR2 sequences are MNHEY and SVGAGI. The V end was cut by 1 base, the J end by 4 bases, with 8 bases between.